What follows describes a single T cell receptor (beta chain). CDR1 is SGHVS and CDR2 is FNYEAQ in the germline V gene. The CDR3 has 17 residues. V lost 1 base and J 8 bases, leaving 20 bases between the germline ends. From the PCR reads, TCRdb called clonotypes with MiXCR, one entry per CDR3 protein. Among more than 70,000 distinct CDR3 sequences listed, 49% were seen once. The data were obtained in a study of CDR3 diversity in severe acne. The sample comprised blood. The sequence derives from a male donor with severe acne vulgaris. The rearrangement links TRBV7-6 to TRBJ1-4; D may be TRBD1 (6 bases). CDR3 amino acids: CASSLDAEGRGEEKLFF. For the CDR3, the DNA is TGTGCCAGCAGCTTAGACGCGGAGGGCAGGGGTGAAGAAAAACTGTTTTTT.